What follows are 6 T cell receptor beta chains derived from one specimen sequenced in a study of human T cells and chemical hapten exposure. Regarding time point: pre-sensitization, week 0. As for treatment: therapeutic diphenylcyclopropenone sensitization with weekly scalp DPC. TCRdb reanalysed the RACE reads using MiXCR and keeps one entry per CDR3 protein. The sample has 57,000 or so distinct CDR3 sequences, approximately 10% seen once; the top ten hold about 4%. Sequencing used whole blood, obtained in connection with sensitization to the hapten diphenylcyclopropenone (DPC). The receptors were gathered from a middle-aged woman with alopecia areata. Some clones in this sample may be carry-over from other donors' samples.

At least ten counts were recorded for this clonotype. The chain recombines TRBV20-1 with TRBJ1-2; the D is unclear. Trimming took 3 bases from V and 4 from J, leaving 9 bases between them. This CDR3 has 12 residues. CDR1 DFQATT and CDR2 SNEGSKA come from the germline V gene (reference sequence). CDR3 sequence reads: CSASQEGYGYTF. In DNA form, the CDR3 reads TGCAGTGCTAGTCAGGAGGGCTATGGCTACACCTTC.

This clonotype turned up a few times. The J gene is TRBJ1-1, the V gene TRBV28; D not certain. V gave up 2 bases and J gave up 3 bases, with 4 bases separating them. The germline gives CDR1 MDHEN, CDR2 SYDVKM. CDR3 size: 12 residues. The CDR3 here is CASSLSYTEAFF. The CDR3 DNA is TGTGCCAGCAGTTTAAGTTACACTGAAGCTTTCTTT.

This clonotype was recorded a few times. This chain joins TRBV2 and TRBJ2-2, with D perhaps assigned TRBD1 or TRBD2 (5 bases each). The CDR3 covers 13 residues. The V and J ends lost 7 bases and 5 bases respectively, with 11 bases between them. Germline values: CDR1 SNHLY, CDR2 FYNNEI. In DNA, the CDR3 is TGTGCCAGCACCGGGACGGGAACCGGGGAGCTGTTTTTT. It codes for CASTGTGTGELFF.

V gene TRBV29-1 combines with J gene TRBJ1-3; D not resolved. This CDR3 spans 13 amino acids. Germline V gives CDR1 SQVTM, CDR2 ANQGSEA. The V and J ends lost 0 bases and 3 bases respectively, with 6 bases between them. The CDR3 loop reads CSVEDRNGNTIYF. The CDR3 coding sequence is TGCAGCGTTGAAGATCGTAATGGAAACACCATATATTTT.

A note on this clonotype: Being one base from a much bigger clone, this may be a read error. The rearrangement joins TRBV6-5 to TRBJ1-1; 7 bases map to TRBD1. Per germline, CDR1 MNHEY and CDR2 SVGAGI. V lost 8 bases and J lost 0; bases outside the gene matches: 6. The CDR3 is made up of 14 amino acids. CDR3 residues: CASAADRLNTEAFF. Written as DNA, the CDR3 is TGTGCCAGCGCGGCGGACAGGCTGAACACTGAAGCTTTCTTT.

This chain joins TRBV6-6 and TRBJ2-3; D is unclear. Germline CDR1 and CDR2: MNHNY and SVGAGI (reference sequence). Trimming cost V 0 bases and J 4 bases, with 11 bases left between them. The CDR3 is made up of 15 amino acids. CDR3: CASSYSRLSADTQYF. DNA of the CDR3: TGTGCCAGCAGTTACTCGAGGCTATCGGCAGATACGCAGTATTTT.